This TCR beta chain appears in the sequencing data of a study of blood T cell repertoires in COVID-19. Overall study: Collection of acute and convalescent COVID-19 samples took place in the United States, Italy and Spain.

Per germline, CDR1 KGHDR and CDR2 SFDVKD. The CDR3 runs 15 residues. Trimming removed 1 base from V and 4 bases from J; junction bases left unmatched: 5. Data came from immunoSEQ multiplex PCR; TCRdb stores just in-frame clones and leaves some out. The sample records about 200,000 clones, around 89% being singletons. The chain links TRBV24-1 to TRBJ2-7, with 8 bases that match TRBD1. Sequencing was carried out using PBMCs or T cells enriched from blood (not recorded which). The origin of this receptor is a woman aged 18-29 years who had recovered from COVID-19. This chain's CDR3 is CATSDFTGGSYEQYF. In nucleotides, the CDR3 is TGTGCCACCAGTGATTTCACAGGGGGGTCTTACGAGCAGTACTTC.